This is a list of T cell receptor beta chains from one sample in a study of T cells after yellow fever vaccination. TCRdb ran MiXCR on the 5' RACE reads and lists one entry per CDR3 protein. The sample contains 150,000 to 200,000 distinct CDR3 sequences, 6% to 7.5% of which appear only once. The sequences come from CD4+ T cells sorted from PBMCs, collected 5 days after the first yellow fever vaccination. The receptors were sampled from a man aged 18-30 years who received the YFV17D yellow fever vaccine. Both conserved end residues are part of each CDR3. The order of the fields is D gene, clone size, J gene, V gene, CDR3 protein, CDR3 DNA. A D gene is named only where the DNA matches it firmly. Only some rows state a clone size, as once, few, many or a class for expanded clones.

>-|-|TRBJ1-2|TRBV7-9
CASAGTSNYGYTF
TGTGCCAGCGCCGGCACCTCTAACTATGGCTACACCTTC
>-|many|TRBJ2-6|TRBV5-1
CASSPTGGLYSGANVLTF
TGCGCCAGCAGCCCCACTGGGGGGCTATACTCTGGGGCCAACGTCCTGACTTTC
>TRBD1|many|TRBJ2-7|TRBV20-1
CSASSQGDEQYF
TGCAGTGCTAGTTCCCAGGGGGACGAGCAGTACTTC
>-|-|TRBJ1-5|TRBV23-1
CASSQFSNQPQHF
TGCGCCAGCAGTCAATTCAGCAATCAGCCCCAGCATTTT
>-|many|TRBJ2-3|TRBV12-3/TRBV12-4
CASKGGGSGDTQYF
TGTGCCAGCAAAGGGGGGGGTTCTGGAGATACGCAGTATTTT
>-|-|TRBJ1-6|TRBV4-1
CASSQEWDSPLHF
TGCGCCAGCAGCCAAGAGTGGGACTCACCCCTCCACTTT
>TRBD2|few|TRBJ2-5|TRBV20-1
CSARRLAGGLDGETQYF
TGCAGTGCTCGCAGACTAGCGGGGGGATTGGACGGAGAGACCCAGTACTTC
>-|many|TRBJ1-3|TRBV20-1
CSAAGPGNTIYF
TGCAGTGCTGCTGGGCCCGGAAACACCATATATTTT
>TRBD1|few|TRBJ1-6|TRBV7-2
CASSLAQGNSPLHF
TGTGCCAGCAGCTTAGCACAGGGGAATTCACCCCTCCACTTT
>-|many|TRBJ2-4|TRBV7-8
CASSLARLSGKNIQYF
TGTGCCAGCAGCTTAGCGCGTCTGAGCGGGAAAAACATTCAGTACTTC
>-|-|TRBJ2-1|TRBV5-1
CASSLNGGLSYNEQFF
TGCGCCAGCAGCTTGAATGGGGGACTCTCCTACAATGAGCAGTTCTTC
>-|-|TRBJ2-1|TRBV5-1
CASSLNRGANEQFF
TGCGCCAGCAGCTTGAATCGGGGGGCGAATGAGCAGTTCTTC
>TRBD2|many|TRBJ2-3|TRBV7-2
CASSLVRGGTDTQYF
TGTGCCAGCAGCTTAGTACGGGGGGGCACAGATACGCAGTATTTT
>TRBD2|few|TRBJ2-7|TRBV2
CAGAGDYEQYF
TGTGCCGGCGCGGGAGATTACGAGCAGTACTTC
>TRBD1|many|TRBJ2-7|TRBV5-1
CASSLGGQGALEQYF
TGCGCCAGCAGCTTGGGGGGGCAGGGGGCCCTCGAGCAGTACTTC
>-|many|TRBJ2-1|TRBV7-2
CASSLNWGNEQFF
TGTGCCAGCAGCTTAAATTGGGGAAATGAGCAGTTCTTC
>TRBD1|many|TRBJ1-1|TRBV6-2/TRBV6-3
CASSVQGGNTEAFF
TGTGCCAGCAGTGTACAGGGGGGCAACACTGAAGCTTTCTTT
>TRBD2|many|TRBJ2-2|TRBV3-1
CASAPSGGANTGELFF
TGTGCCAGTGCGCCTAGCGGGGGCGCCAACACCGGGGAGCTGTTTTTT
>TRBD2|-|TRBJ2-7|TRBV7-9
CASSPPSSGGRTYEQYF
TGTGCCAGCAGCCCCCCCTCTAGCGGGGGGCGAACCTACGAGCAGTACTTC
>-|many|TRBJ2-1|TRBV7-9
CASSRDGYSYNEQFF
TGTGCCAGCAGCCGGGACGGGTACTCCTACAATGAGCAGTTCTTC
>-|few|TRBJ2-5|TRBV7-8
CASSFVPRVEETQYF
TGTGCCAGCAGCTTTGTCCCCAGGGTCGAAGAGACCCAGTACTTC
>-|-|TRBJ1-1|TRBV7-9
CASSLLGGFQNTEAFF
TGTGCCAGCAGCTTACTGGGGGGGTTTCAGAACACTGAAGCTTTCTTT
>-|many|TRBJ2-3|TRBV3-1
CASSQEERWTPDTQYF
TGTGCCAGCAGCCAAGAAGAACGATGGACGCCAGATACGCAGTATTTT
>TRBD2|many|TRBJ2-3|TRBV4-3
CASSRLGGGGPDTQYF
TGCGCCAGCAGCCGACTAGGCGGGGGGGGACCAGATACGCAGTATTTT
>-|many|TRBJ2-7|TRBV7-8
CASSLAPGLHLEQYF
TGTGCCAGCAGCTTAGCGCCGGGACTCCACCTCGAGCAGTACTTC
>TRBD2|few|TRBJ2-1|TRBV11-2
CASSNGLAGGLAYNEQFF
TGTGCCAGCAGTAACGGACTAGCGGGGGGGCTCGCCTACAATGAGCAGTTCTTC
>TRBD1|many|TRBJ1-1|TRBV28
CASNGQGRSTEAFF
TGTGCCAGCAACGGACAGGGCCGATCCACTGAAGCTTTCTTT
>TRBD1|many|TRBJ2-7|TRBV7-9
CASSLRAGQGHEQYF
TGTGCCAGCAGCTTAAGGGCGGGACAGGGCCACGAGCAGTACTTC
>-|many|TRBJ2-1|TRBV5-1
CASGDGVREQFF
TGCGCCAGCGGGGATGGGGTGCGCGAGCAGTTCTTC
>TRBD2|-|TRBJ2-2|TRBV5-1
CASSFMTSANTGELFF
TGCGCCAGCAGCTTTATGACTAGCGCCAACACCGGGGAGCTGTTTTTT
>TRBD2|few|TRBJ2-3|TRBV24-1
CATSDPGTSPDTQYF
TGTGCCACCAGTGACCCCGGGACTAGTCCAGATACGCAGTATTTT
>-|many|TRBJ2-3|TRBV20-1
CSAREGPSTDTQYF
TGCAGTGCCCGAGAGGGACCTAGCACAGATACGCAGTATTTT
>TRBD2|many|TRBJ2-3|TRBV3-1
CASSQVLELAGLDTQYF
TGTGCCAGCAGCCAAGTGCTTGAACTAGCGGGGCTCGATACGCAGTATTTT
>TRBD1|many|TRBJ2-5|TRBV5-1
CASSGGQGAETQYF
TGCGCCAGCAGCGGGGGACAGGGTGCGGAGACCCAGTACTTC
>-|many|TRBJ2-5|TRBV7-8
CASSSLSGRQETQYF
TGTGCCAGCAGCTCGCTAAGCGGCAGACAAGAGACCCAGTACTTC
>-|medium-sized|TRBJ2-7|TRBV5-1
CASSWGLTGDYEQYF
TGCGCCAGCAGCTGGGGACTAACAGGGGACTACGAGCAGTACTTC
>TRBD1|many|TRBJ2-5|TRBV7-2
CASSSSSGTGQETQYF
TGTGCCAGCAGCTCAAGCTCCGGGACAGGCCAAGAGACCCAGTACTTC
>-|few|TRBJ2-3|TRBV6-2/TRBV6-3
CASSYFGGAIDTQYF
TGTGCCAGCAGTTACTTTGGAGGGGCCATAGATACGCAGTATTTT
>-|few|TRBJ1-5|TRBV30
CAWSVHLADSNQPQHF
TGTGCCTGGAGTGTACATCTGGCGGATAGCAATCAGCCCCAGCATTTT
>-|many|TRBJ1-5|TRBV18
CASSGTINQPQHF
TGTGCCAGCTCCGGGACAATAAATCAGCCCCAGCATTTT
>-|-|TRBJ2-2|TRBV5-1
CASSHDPGAGGELFF
TGCGCCAGCAGCCACGACCCGGGGGCTGGCGGGGAGCTGTTTTTT
>-|few|TRBJ2-7|TRBV6-5
CASSYSGSTLYEQYF
TGTGCCAGCAGTTACTCGGGTTCGACCTTGTACGAGCAGTACTTC
>TRBD1|many|TRBJ1-1|TRBV7-8
CASSFIYGTGGEAFF
TGTGCCAGCAGCTTTATTTACGGGACAGGGGGTGAAGCTTTCTTT
>-|-|TRBJ2-7|TRBV7-2
CASSLEGYIHF
TGTGCCAGCAGCTTAGAAGGGTACATCCACTTC
>TRBD2|few|TRBJ2-1|TRBV5-1
CASSLPSGGGEQFF
TGCGCCAGCAGCTTGCCTAGCGGGGGTGGTGAGCAGTTCTTC
>-|few|TRBJ2-3|TRBV3-1
CASRQPPGTQYF
TGTGCCAGCAGGCAACCCCCAGGCACGCAGTATTTT
>-|-|TRBJ2-6|TRBV5-6
CASSSQVSGDSGANVLTF
TGTGCCAGCAGCTCCCAGGTTTCCGGAGACTCTGGGGCCAACGTCCTGACTTTC
>-|few|TRBJ2-1|TRBV4-1
CASSQDNLVGSSYNEQFF
TGCGCCAGCAGCCAAGACAATCTGGTCGGGAGCTCCTACAATGAGCAGTTCTTC
>TRBD1|few|TRBJ1-2|TRBV28
CAAGGQGNWGYTF
TGTGCCGCAGGGGGACAGGGAAATTGGGGCTACACCTTC
>-|-|TRBJ1-1|TRBV7-2
CASSSGMRTEAFF
TGTGCCAGCAGCTCAGGGATGAGGACTGAAGCTTTCTTT
>-|-|TRBJ1-1|TRBV7-9
CASSSVTTEAFF
TGTGCCAGCAGCTCTGTTACCACTGAAGCTTTCTTT
>TRBD1|many|TRBJ1-1|TRBV7-2
CASSLQGDTEAFF
TGTGCCAGCAGCTTACAGGGGGACACTGAAGCTTTCTTT
>-|many|TRBJ2-5|TRBV3-1
CASSFNARPYF
TGTGCCAGCAGCTTTAACGCCCGCCCGTACTTC
>-|few|TRBJ1-4|TRBV7-8
CASSLVIKGGATNEKLFF
TGTGCCAGCAGCTTAGTTATTAAGGGAGGGGCGACTAATGAAAAACTGTTTTTT
>-|many|TRBJ2-3|TRBV5-1
CASSLEAGRRDTQYF
TGCGCCAGCAGCTTGGAGGCGGGGCGGCGGGATACGCAGTATTTT
>TRBD1|-|TRBJ2-3|TRBV7-8
CASSFPGTAITDTQYF
TGTGCCAGCAGCTTTCCCGGGACAGCCATAACAGATACGCAGTATTTT
>TRBD2|many|TRBJ2-3|TRBV4-2
CASSQALAGGPDTQYF
TGTGCCAGCAGCCAAGCGTTAGCGGGGGGCCCAGATACGCAGTATTTT